Each of the 29 T cell receptor beta chains below was sequenced from the same sample in a study of blood T cell repertoires in COVID-19 (dated by TCRdb to about 2020). The library was built by means of the immunoSEQ multiplex PCR assay. This immuneACCESS table, as held by TCRdb, lists in-frame sequences with V and J called but not all clones. Of the missing ones, under half trace to an unresolved V gene in checked studies; the others have no known cause. In all, the sample holds some 170,000 clones, and roughly 80% of those were seen once. Less than 20% of the sample comes from the top ten. Sequencing input: peripheral blood. Every receptor here comes from an elderly woman with acute or convalescent COVID-19.

This chain connects TRBV2 to TRBJ1-6; the D is unclear. The CDR3 extends over 13 amino acids. V was cut by 3 bases and J by 8 bases, with 8 bases left in between. The germline V gene has CDR1 SNHLY and CDR2 FYNNEI. CDR3 amino acids: CASSDMRYSPLHF. The CDR3 nucleotides read TGTGCCAGCAGTGATATGAGGTATTCACCCCTCCACTTT.

The chain is built from TRBV6-1 and TRBJ1-2; D is unclear. CDR3 length: 10 amino acids. Trimming shortened V by 1 base and J by 10 bases, and 4 bases separated the two germline ends. Germline V gene lookup returns CDR1 MNHNS and CDR2 SASEGT. CDR3 sequence: CASSEVIYTF. The CDR3 DNA reads as TGTGCCAGCAGTGAAGTAATCTACACCTTC.

The DNA for the CDR3 is TGTGCCAGCAGGCCGGGACAGACTTTGTATGGCTACACCTTC. Its protein product is CASRPGQTLYGYTF. The chain has TRBV6-5 and TRBJ1-2, with 7 bases matching TRBD1. V lost 6 bases and J lost 5; bases outside the gene matches: 9. The CDR3 has 14 amino acids. The germline V gene has CDR1 MNHEY and CDR2 SVGAGI.

V and J are TRBV7-9 and TRBJ1-1, with 9 bases that match TRBD1. The V gene end was trimmed by 7 bases and the J gene end by 1 base; junction bases not matched to a gene: 4. This CDR3 has 14 amino acids. Germline CDR1 is SEHNR and CDR2 is FQNEAQ (reference sequence). The CDR3 protein is CASNPTGGNTEAFF. The CDR3 DNA sequence: TGTGCCAGCAACCCGACAGGGGGGAACACTGAAGCTTTCTTT.

J is TRBJ1-1 and V is TRBV29-1; 9 nucleotides match TRBD1. The CDR3 extends over 14 amino acids. Germline lookup yields CDR1 SQVTM and CDR2 ANQGSEA. The CDR3 spells CRDGQGKGSTEAFF. DNA of the CDR3: TGCAGAGATGGACAGGGGAAGGGGAGCACTGAAGCTTTCTTT.

The rearrangement joins TRBV11-2 to TRBJ2-7; TRBD1 might be the D (6 bases). CDR3 length equals 12 residues. Trimming removed 5 bases from V and 5 bases from J, with 10 bases in between. CDR1 and CDR2 (germline): SGHAT, FQNNGV. CDR3 sequence (DNA): TGTGCCAGCAGCCCGGACAGAGACGAGCAGTACTTC. It yields the protein CASSPDRDEQYF.

This sequence joins TRBV6-5 and TRBJ1-2; D might be TRBD1 (6 bases). CDR1 and CDR2 from the germline V gene are MNHEY and SVGAGI. The V end was cut by 8 bases, the J end by 8 bases, with 15 bases between. This CDR3 region has 12 residues. The CDR3: CASSTGRVGYTF. CDR3 bases: TGTGCCAGCTCCACAGGGCGTGTGGGCTACACCTTC.

This clone was seen a few times. This chain connects TRBV6-2 or TRBV6-3 to TRBJ1-1, with D tentatively TRBD1 (5 bases). The CDR3 runs to 16 residues. CDR1 MNHEY and CDR2 SVGEGT come from the germline V gene. Trimming stripped 3 bases from V and 0 bases from J, with 14 bases between. CDR3 DNA sequence: TGTGCCAGCAGTTATGACAGCGACCCCGTGAACACTGAAGCTTTCTTT. This encodes CASSYDSDPVNTEAFF.

The rearrangement links TRBV29-1 to TRBJ2-2; 10 bases line up with TRBD2. Germline-derived CDR1 and CDR2 are SQVTM and ANQGSEA. Germline trimming cut 6 bases from V and 0 bases from J; bases unmatched to any gene: 1. The CDR3 extends over 14 amino acids. DNA of the CDR3: TGCAGCGTGGGACTAGCGTCGAACACCGGGGAGCTGTTTTTT. Its translation: CSVGLASNTGELFF.

The chain carries TRBV7-2 and TRBJ2-3; tentatively, D is TRBD2 (5 bases). Germline V CDR1 and CDR2: SGHTA, FQGNSA. The length of the CDR3 is 15 residues. The V gene lost 5 bases and the J gene lost 5 bases, with 17 bases spanning the gap. CDR3 loop: CASSLRERGRDTQYF. The CDR3 bases are TGTGCCAGCAGCCTTAGGGAGCGAGGGAGAGATACGCAGTATTTT.

This clone was counted once. V and J are TRBV18 and TRBJ2-3, with a weak D call TRBD2 (6 bases). CDR3 length: 17 amino acids. Germline V gene sequence: CDR1 KGHSH, CDR2 LQKENI. Trimming removed 4 bases at V and 2 bases at J, with 19 bases between. The CDR3 DNA follows: TGTGCCAGCTCACTTTTAGCGGCCACAGCCTACACAGATACGCAGTATTTT. This gives the protein CASSLLAATAYTDTQYF.

The J gene is TRBJ1-6, the V gene TRBV7-9, with 8 positions matching TRBD1. J was trimmed by 5 bases and V by 6 bases; bases with no gene match: 3. The CDR3 runs to 14 residues. Per the germline V gene, CDR1 is SEHNR and CDR2 is FQNEAQ (reference sequence). CDR3 protein: CASSLGQDNSPLHF. The CDR3 DNA follows: TGTGCCAGCAGTTTGGGACAGGATAATTCACCCCTCCACTTT.

In this sample, this clone turned up a few times. The rearrangement uses TRBV7-3 and TRBJ1-6; TRBD1 agrees at 7 bases. Germline assignment: CDR1 SGHTA and CDR2 FQGTGA. Trimming at V came to 3 bases and at J to 4 bases, leaving 0 bases not matched to a gene. This CDR3 has 14 residues. CDR3 residues: CASSLTGYNSPLHF. The CDR3 nucleotides are TGTGCCAGCAGCTTGACAGGGTATAATTCACCCCTCCACTTT.

This chain joins TRBV6-5 and TRBJ1-4; D perhaps matches TRBD1 (6 bases). The CDR3 has 15 residues. V was shortened by 5 bases and J by 0 bases, with 10 bases between the two germline ends. The germline V gene encodes CDR1 MNHEY and CDR2 SVGAGI. The DNA of the CDR3 is TGTGCCAGCAGTCCCCAGGGGACAACTAATGAAAAACTGTTTTTT. Translated: CASSPQGTTNEKLFF.

J is TRBJ2-1 and V is TRBV5-4, with 9 bases matching TRBD1. The CDR3 is 16 residues long. Germline assignment: CDR1 SGHNT and CDR2 YYREEE (reference sequence). Trimming cost V 0 bases and J 6 bases; bases outside gene matches: 7. The CDR3 DNA sequence: TGTGCCAGCAGCTTGGCCGGGACAGGGACCTTCAATGAGCAGTTCTTC. Translation gives CASSLAGTGTFNEQFF.

The chain combines TRBV18 with TRBJ2-1; 10 bases fit TRBD1. In germline, CDR1 is KGHSH, CDR2 LQKENI. This CDR3 has 16 residues. V shed 2 bases and J 4 bases; nucleotides not matched to a gene: 5. CDR3 sequence (DNA): TGTGCCAGCTCACCATCAGGGACAGGGGTTTACAATGAGCAGTTCTTC. Residues: CASSPSGTGVYNEQFF.

This chain uses TRBV9 with TRBJ2-5; 7 bases match TRBD1. The CDR3 runs 14 residues. The J segment lost 5 bases and the V segment lost 0 bases, leaving 4 bases of the junction unmatched. Germline V gene lookup returns CDR1 SGDLS and CDR2 YYNGEE. The chain's CDR3 is CASSVASRGETQYF. Here the CDR3 DNA reads TGTGCCAGCAGCGTAGCCTCCAGGGGGGAGACCCAGTACTTC.

The chain recombines TRBV27 with TRBJ2-1; 9 bases agree with TRBD1. This CDR3 spans 16 amino acids. V shed 4 bases and J 9 bases; nucleotides not matched to a gene: 13. Germline lookup yields CDR1 MNHEY and CDR2 SMNVEV (reference sequence). CDR3 nucleotides: TGTGCCAGCAGTTACCTCTCCTTCGGACAGGGGATTGAGCAGTTCTTC. As protein: CASSYLSFGQGIEQFF.

The genes are TRBV5-5 and TRBJ1-6, with 7 bases matching TRBD1. The germline gives CDR1 SGHKS, CDR2 YYEKEE (reference sequence). The CDR3 is made up of 14 amino acids. Trimming took 0 bases from V and 8 from J; bases not matched to a gene: 2. The CDR3 reads CASSLAGGDSPLHF. In DNA form, the CDR3 reads TGTGCCAGCAGCTTGGCAGGGGGTGATTCACCCCTCCACTTT.

The V call is TRBV2, the J call TRBJ2-7; tentative D call: TRBD1 (5 bases). The CDR3 has 15 residues. With 6 bases removed from V and 0 bases from J, the gap between germline ends came to 15 bases. CDR1 and CDR2 (germline): SNHLY, FYNNEI. CDR3 loop: CASSPNRFFSYEQYF. The CDR3 bases are TGTGCCAGCAGCCCCAACAGGTTCTTCTCCTACGAGCAGTACTTC.

This clone was detected only once. The rearrangement uses TRBV10-2 and TRBJ2-7, with 14 bases that match TRBD2. The CDR3 is 17 residues long. Germline V gives CDR1 WSHSY, CDR2 SAAADI. J gave up 2 bases and V 6 bases, and 9 bases lay outside the gene matches. The CDR3: CASRAGTSGSPPYEQYF. CDR3 nucleotide sequence: TGCGCCAGCAGGGCAGGGACTAGCGGGAGCCCCCCCTACGAGCAGTACTTC.

The V and J genes are TRBV6-5 and TRBJ1-5, with D uncertain. The V gene's germline CDR1 is MNHEY and CDR2 SVGAGI. The ends were cut back, 0 bases at V and 3 bases at J, with 9 bases in the middle. CDR3 length: 15 residues. The CDR3 DNA follows: TGTGCCAGCAGTTACTCATACCGGGACAATCAGCCCCAGCATTTT. It is translated as CASSYSYRDNQPQHF.

The rearrangement joins TRBV19 to TRBJ1-2, with a possible D match to TRBD1 (6 bases). The germline CDR1 and CDR2 sequences are LNHDA and SQIVND (reference sequence). Trimming removed 5 bases at V and 4 bases at J, with 11 bases between. CDR3 size: 13 residues. CDR3 sequence (DNA): TGTGCCAGTAGTCGTAGACAGGCCTATGGCTACACCTTC. Protein sequence: CASSRRQAYGYTF. The variable domain in full, completed from reference TRBV19 and TRBJ1-2, reads DGGITQSPKYLFRKEGQNVTLSCEQNLNHDAMYWYRQDPGQGLRLIYYSQIVNDFQKGDIAEGYSVSREKKESFPLTVTSAQKNPTAFYLCASSRRQAYGYTFGSGTRLTVV.

The chain uses TRBV9 and TRBJ2-7; a weak D match, TRBD1 (6 bases). CDR3 size: 15 residues. Trimming cost V 4 bases and J 7 bases, with 21 bases left between them. The germline gives CDR1 SGDLS, CDR2 YYNGEE. CDR3 DNA sequence: TGTGCCAGCAGCTCAGCTACTGGACAGTTTAGAGAGCAGTACTTC. This codes for CASSSATGQFREQYF.

This clone has more than one count but fewer than ten. J is TRBJ1-1 and V is TRBV2, with no clear D. Deletions cut 7 bases from V and 4 bases from J, with 10 bases between. The CDR3 has 12 residues. Germline assignment: CDR1 SNHLY and CDR2 FYNNEI. For the CDR3, the DNA is TGTGCCAGCATCGCCTGGAGCACTGAAGCTTTCTTT. It codes for CASIAWSTEAFF.

The chain uses TRBV19 and TRBJ2-7; D possibly corresponds to TRBD1 (6 bases). Germline lookup yields CDR1 LNHDA and CDR2 SQIVND (reference sequence). The CDR3 consists of 13 residues. The ends were cut back, 6 bases at V and 5 bases at J, with 14 bases in the middle. The CDR3: CASRNREKNEQYF. The CDR3 coding sequence is TGTGCCAGTAGGAACAGGGAAAAAAACGAGCAGTACTTC.

This rearrangement joins TRBV7-8 to TRBJ1-1; 7 bases line up with TRBD1. The CDR3 consists of 13 residues. Germline CDR1 reads SGHVS; CDR2 reads FQNEAQ. V lost 3 bases, J lost 4 bases, and 2 bases stayed unmatched. The CDR3 protein is CASSFDRATEAFF. The DNA for the CDR3 is TGTGCCAGCAGCTTCGACAGGGCCACTGAAGCTTTCTTT.

This sequence joins TRBV28 and TRBJ2-2; TRBD2 aligns across 12 bases. CDR1 is MDHEN and CDR2 is SYDVKM in the germline V gene. V shed 5 bases, J shed 3 bases, and the junction held 7 bases outside the gene matches. This CDR3 is built from 17 residues. In nucleotides, the CDR3 is TGTGCCAGCAGTCCCGGGACTAGCGGGTTTCACACCGGGGAGCTGTTTTTT. Its protein product is CASSPGTSGFHTGELFF. Full variable domain (missing parts from reference TRBV28 and TRBJ2-2): DVKVTQSSRYLVKRTGEKVFLECVQDMDHENMFWYRQDPGLGLRLIYFSYDVKMKEKGDIPEGYSVSREKKERFSLILESASTNQTSMYLCASSPGTSGFHTGELFFGEGSRLTVL.

The V gene is TRBV10-3, the J gene TRBJ2-5, with 10 bases fitting TRBD2. CDR1 and CDR2 from the germline V gene are ENHRY and SYGVKD. V lost 7 bases to trimming and J lost 1 base; unmatched junction nucleotides: 6. This CDR3 is 15 amino acids long. Here the CDR3 reads CAIKSGLALQETQYF. The CDR3, as DNA: TGTGCCATCAAGTCGGGACTAGCGCTCCAAGAGACCCAGTACTTC.